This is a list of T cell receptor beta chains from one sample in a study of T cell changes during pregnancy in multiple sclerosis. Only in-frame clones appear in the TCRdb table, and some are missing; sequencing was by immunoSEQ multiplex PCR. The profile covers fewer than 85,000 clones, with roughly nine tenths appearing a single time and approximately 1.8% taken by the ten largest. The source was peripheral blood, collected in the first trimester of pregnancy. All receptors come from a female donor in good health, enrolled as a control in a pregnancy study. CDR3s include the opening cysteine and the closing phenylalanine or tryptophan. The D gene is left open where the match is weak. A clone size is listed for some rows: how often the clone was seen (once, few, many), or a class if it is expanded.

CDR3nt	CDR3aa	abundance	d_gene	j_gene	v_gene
TGTGCCAGCAGTATGACAGGAGGAAGGGAAAAACTGTTTTTT	CASSMTGGREKLFF	-	-	TRBJ1-4	TRBV6-5
TGTGCCAGCAGTGTGGAACAGGGGTACGGCTATGGCTACACCTTC	CASSVEQGYGYGYTF	-	TRBD1	TRBJ1-2	TRBV6-4
TGTGCCAGCAGTTACCTTGAACTCAATCAGCCCCAGCATTTT	CASSYLELNQPQHF	-	-	TRBJ1-5	TRBV6-6
TGTGCCAGCAGTTACGATTCGGCCGGCGGGTTCTACGAGCAGTACTTC	CASSYDSAGGFYEQYF	-	-	TRBJ2-7	TRBV6-6
TGTGCCAGCAGCCCCCTAATTGGGCTAGCGGGAGGGCCCCAGTACTTC	CASSPLIGLAGGPQYF	-	TRBD2	TRBJ2-5	TRBV7-2
TGTGCCAGCAGTACCACAGGGGTCGAGCAGTACTTC	CASSTTGVEQYF	-	TRBD1	TRBJ2-7	TRBV6-1
TGTGCCAGCAGCTTAGGTGTCGGGATTTACGAGCAGTACTTC	CASSLGVGIYEQYF	-	-	TRBJ2-7	TRBV7-6
TGTGCCAGCATCCGGACTCTACCAACGAACACCGGGGAGCTGTTTTTT	CASIRTLPTNTGELFF	-	-	TRBJ2-2	TRBV6-6
TGCGCCAGCAGCTTGATGACTAGTTTGAGCGAGCAGTACTTC	CASSLMTSLSEQYF	-	-	TRBJ2-7	TRBV5-1
TGCGCCAGCAGCTTCTCCGGGACAGAAGAGCAGTTCTTC	CASSFSGTEEQFF	-	TRBD1	TRBJ2-1	TRBV5-1
TGTGCCAGCAGTGTAAAGACAGGGTATAGCAATCAGCCCCAGCATTTT	CASSVKTGYSNQPQHF	-	TRBD1	TRBJ1-5	TRBV6-1
TGTGCCAGCAGCTTTCAGCGGGAGAGGGTCAATGAGCAGTTCTTC	CASSFQRERVNEQFF	-	TRBD2	TRBJ2-1	TRBV7-2
TGTGCCAGCAGCTTCCAGGGGCAGGTCGACACTGAAGCTTTCTTT	CASSFQGQVDTEAFF	-	-	TRBJ1-1	TRBV7-9
TGTGCCAGCAGTTCTAGGTTTGGCGGCCGTACTACCGACTCTGGAAACACCATATATTTT	CASSSRFGGRTTDSGNTIYF	-	-	TRBJ1-3	TRBV28
TGTGCCAGCAGCCTACTATCCTCTGGGGCCAACGTCCTGACTTTC	CASSLLSSGANVLTF	once	-	TRBJ2-6	TRBV5-4
TGTGCCAGCAGGTTGTACAGGGGCAGCAATCAGCCCCAGCATTTT	CASRLYRGSNQPQHF	-	TRBD1	TRBJ1-5	TRBV27